Listed here is a single T cell receptor beta chain. This entry is derived from a study of blood T cell repertoires in COVID-19. In the authors' methods: Nucleated cell counts were estimated from reference gene primer amplification. Using immunoSEQ multiplex PCR, the repertoire was profiled, and TCRdb retains in-frame clones only, with some absent. D and trimming were read from the DNA, whereas the V and J calls and clone size are those reported in that table. The sample has fewer than 150,000 clones, approximately 84% seen once. Trimming shortened V by 0 bases and J by 3 bases, and 3 bases separated the two germline ends. Germline loops: CDR1 SGHDT, CDR2 YYEEEE. The CDR3 totals 13 residues.

The source material was peripheral blood. The chain recombines TRBV5-6 with TRBJ2-2, with unresolved D. This sequence originates from a woman over 75 in a cohort sampled during active or convalescent COVID-19. The CDR3 sequence: CASSLGHTGELFF. The DNA for the CDR3 is TGTGCCAGCAGCTTGGGGCACACCGGGGAGCTGTTTTTT. The whole variable domain, filled in from reference TRBV5-6 and TRBJ2-2, reads DAGVTQSPTHLIKTRGQQVTLRCSPKSGHDTVSWYQQALGQGPQFIFQYYEEEERQRGNFPDRFSGHQFPNYSSELNVNALLLGDSALYLCASSLGHTGELFFGEGSRLTVL.